The T cell receptor beta chain described here comes from a study of blood T cells in healthy people across ages. Germline V CDR1 and CDR2: SGHNT, YENEEA. Trimming removed 2 bases from V and 5 bases from J; junction bases left unmatched: 10. The CDR3 loop spans 16 amino acids. Combining a sample-barcoded 5' primer with a J-beta primer mix, a second PCR ran for 7 to 11 cycles. TCRdb independently ran MiXCR on the 5' RACE reads; one entry per CDR3 protein. The data hold hundreds of thousands of distinct CDR3 sequences, with about 56% observed a single time. This TCR derives from a man aged 40-50 years in good health. The V gene is TRBV11-3, the J gene TRBJ2-5; 8 positions agree with TRBD2. The sequenced sample was blood. The CDR3 loop is CASSLTGTRRRETQYF. The CDR3 DNA reads TGTGCCAGCAGCTTAACCGGGACTAGAAGAAGGGAGACCCAGTACTTC.